This T cell receptor beta chain was documented in a study of blood T cells in healthy people across ages (dated by TCRdb to about 2015). Background on the whole study: In model experiments, roughly one uniquely barcoded TCR beta cDNA molecule per two T cells was captured by template switching. Using the same blood draw, the study looked at two additional independent replicas of 1 million unique cDNA reads for two donors, one aged 18 to 30 and the other aged 80 or older. Four age groups were formed from the donors: young (average roughly 15 years), middle-aged (around 41), aged (more than 55) and long-lived (more than 75). The study measured age-related changes in TCR beta repertoire diversity using deep sequencing normalized with unique cDNA molecular identifiers. Study-level results and caveats: Total diversity estimates from one million sequenced T cells were considered lower bounds and underestimates. Because donor CMV infection status was unknown, age-related changes in expanded clonotypes were potentially confounded. Bulk unsorted PBMC profiling prevented conclusive comparison of naive and antigen-experienced compartments. Observed TCR beta diversity correlated strongly with the percentage of naive T cells measured by flow cytometry. Compared with the aged group, more naive CD4+ T cells, fewer expanded clones and increased TCR diversity were shown by the long-lived group, suggesting age selection. As age increased, observed TCR beta diversity per million T cells dropped in a roughly linear way, and a significant reduction was already evident by age 40.

The donors were a few dozen Caucasian individuals from Russia, aged roughly 6 to 90 years, who were systemically healthy. Around 10 milliliters of peripheral blood were collected from each donor into EDTA-treated Vacutainer tubes. Ficoll-Paque density-gradient centrifugation was used to isolate PBMCs, with at least 6.5 million obtained per sample. Total RNA, at least 5 micrograms per sample, was extracted from PBMCs with Trizol reagent. For every donor, flow cytometry on a PBMC aliquot measured the percentage of naive CD45RAhigh/CD27high T cells. Details on this clonotype: Its antigen is still unknown. Per-base qualities were not stored, and no clone one base away is much larger.

Trimming at the junction amounts to 1 base on V and 4 bases on J, and the germline ends lie 11 bases apart. Reading from cysteine to phenylalanine, the CDR3 counts 15 amino acids. Here the CDR3 DNA is all that survives: 45 bases in frame from base 1. For CDR1 and CDR2, the germline V gene lists MGHRA and YSYEKL. The library was made by 5' RACE. Sequencing took place on an Illumina HiSeq 2500. The second PCR ran for about 6 to 12 cycles and used a J-beta primer mix along with a sample-barcoded 5' primer. A template-switch 5' adaptor carrying 12 random nucleotides introduced a unique molecular identifier onto each TCR beta cDNA molecule. Each sample yielded at least 2.5 million CDR3-containing paired-end reads. All of the RNA was converted into first-strand cDNA using the Mint cDNA synthesis kit, with a TRBC-specific oligonucleotide serving as the primer. After uracil-DNA glycosylase treatment, a first 18-cycle PCR used universal primers M1SS and BC2_uni_R on all cDNA. The study's processing was this. Normalization of each sample was performed by random selection of 1 million high-quality reads, each carrying a distinct molecular identifier. Reads with shared molecular identifiers were discarded instead of being binned into consensus sequences. MiTCR, with a Q25 quality threshold and the strictest error-elimination algorithm, was used for CDR3 identification, clonotype clustering and error correction. A nonparametric unseen species model with Euler transformation was used to estimate a lower bound on total TCR beta diversity. Starting from the raw public reads, TCRdb applied fastp trimming at Q25, assembled clones with MiXCR and retained in-frame beta chains. Rows are unified per CDR3 protein, each entry keeping the most common DNA and genes. The V and J calls and clone size are TCRdb's, not the authors'. This sample holds 760,000 or so distinct CDR3 sequences; more than 20% were observed only once. The top ten constitute 9.4% of the sample.

The sample also formed part of further work on T cells of mothers and their children. That second publication adds: Donors were nine systemically healthy Caucasian individuals: three mothers and their six children. cDNA synthesis consumed the entire amount of extracted RNA, loaded at around 1.4 ug RNA in each 15 ul reaction. In the second PCR, sample barcodes and 2-4 random nucleotides were introduced via the M1S primer. Each mother yielded over 8.5 million TCR beta CDR3 reads and each child 2.5 million to 3 million reads. TCR recombination output is similarly shaped by thymic selection in related and unrelated pairs, with a minor effect exerted by inherited differences. Normalized repertoire overlap was always slightly but never significantly higher in related than unrelated mother-child pairs. With a sensitivity of about 100 clones per million clonotypes, no persistent microchimeric T cell clones were detected. In the study, deep NGS was used to compare the TCR beta repertoires of mothers and children, and features distinguishing related mother-child pairs from unrelated individuals were sought. The mean age was around 40 +/- 4 years for the mothers and about 12 +/- 4 years for the children. After adapters were ligated using NEBNext reagents, the libraries underwent 100+100 nt paired-end sequencing on an Illumina HiSeq 2000. To avoid cross-contamination, the mother libraries and the child libraries were prepared a month apart and sequenced in separate runs. Each donor had between about 450,000 and 2,100,000 distinct TCR beta clonotypes identified. Naive TCR beta clonotypes were estimated from low-frequency clonotypes matched to each donor's FACS-determined naive share, without sorting.

The receptor was isolated from a boy aged 5-17 years in good health. The chain couples TRBV4-1 to TRBJ1-3; no D segment can be confidently identified. The specimen sequenced was blood. Here is the DNA: TGCGCCAGCAGCCAAGGGCCGCTCGACGGAAACACCATATATTTT. Its protein is CASSQGPLDGNTIYF.